A single T cell receptor (beta chain) is shown here with its context. This record comes from a study of T cell changes during pregnancy in multiple sclerosis. V shed 6 bases and J 5 bases; nucleotides not matched to a gene: 6. There are 14 residues in the CDR3. Germline lookup yields CDR1 LNHDA and CDR2 SQIVND (reference sequence). The table came from immunoSEQ multiplex PCR; TCRdb's copy has only in-frame clones and leaves some out. The sample has 30,000 to 40,000 clones, roughly nine tenths seen once. Sequenced material: CD4+ T cells from peripheral blood mononuclear cells, taken in the third trimester of pregnancy. This TCR derives from a female donor in good health, enrolled as a control in a pregnancy study. The chain is built from TRBV19 and TRBJ2-2, with 7 bases matching TRBD2. Here the CDR3 reads CASSRDYPTGELFF. The CDR3 DNA reads as TGTGCCAGTAGCAGGGACTACCCTACCGGGGAGCTGTTTTTT.